Each of the 20 T cell receptor beta chains below was sequenced from the same sample in a study of T cell responses to AZD1222 COVID-19 vaccine. Here immunoSEQ multiplex PCR was the method, and the copy in TCRdb shows in-frame clones only, minus some. The table lists about 130,000 clones, approximately 91% of them singletons, with around 1% in the top ten. The specimen was peripheral blood, collected 28 days after the second AZD1222 dose. The receptors originated from an adult who received the AZD1222 COVID-19 vaccine.

Here the CDR3 reads CASQVNGVQPQHF. The CDR3 DNA reads as TGTGCCAGCCAGGTTAATGGGGTTCAGCCCCAGCATTTT. This chain joins TRBV6-5 and TRBJ1-5; D gene ambiguous. The CDR3 is 13 residues long. V lost 8 bases, J lost 6 bases, and 14 bases lay in between. Germline loops: CDR1 MNHEY, CDR2 SVGAGI.

V gene TRBV30 combines with J gene TRBJ1-1; D remains ambiguous. CDR1 and CDR2 from the germline V gene are GTSNPN and SVGIG (reference sequence). The germline V and J ends were trimmed by 5 bases and 4 bases, with 14 bases remaining between them. The CDR3 runs 13 residues. The CDR3 protein is CAWDRRAVTEAFF. CDR3 coding DNA: TGTGCCTGGGATCGGAGGGCAGTCACTGAAGCTTTCTTT.

Concerning this clone: Its ends do not fully match the called genes, so a read error is possible. CDR3 region: CASSVRNPGELFF. In DNA form, the CDR3 reads TGTGCCAGCAGCGTACGGAACCCCGGGGAGCTGTTTTTT. This rearrangement joins TRBV7-2 to TRBJ2-2; no definite D call. The length of the CDR3 is 13 residues. Germline V lookup: CDR1 SGHTA, CDR2 FQGNSA.

This clone was seen more than once but under ten times. The chain joins TRBV3-1 (or the pseudogene TRBV3-2) to TRBJ1-5; D gene ambiguous. The germline V and J ends were trimmed by 0 bases and 7 bases, with 7 bases remaining between them. The germline gives CDR1 LGHDT, CDR2 YNNKEL (reference sequence). The length of the CDR3 is 13 residues. CDR3 in DNA: TGTGCCAGCAGCCAAGACGTTGGGCAGCCCCAGCATTTT. Protein product: CASSQDVGQPQHF.

This chain joins TRBV15 and TRBJ1-1; maybe TRBD1 (6 bases). This CDR3 has 16 amino acids. Germline V gives CDR1 LNHNV, CDR2 YYDKDF (reference sequence). With 6 bases removed from V and 7 bases from J, the gap between germline ends came to 24 bases. CDR3 nucleotide sequence: TGTGCCACCAGTACCGCCTGGGGGGGGCTGAGCGGTGAAGCTTTCTTT. Translated, it gives CATSTAWGGLSGEAFF.

V is TRBV6-5 and J is TRBJ2-7; weak D call: TRBD1 (6 bases). Per germline, CDR1 MNHEY and CDR2 SVGAGI. V was shortened by 6 bases and J by 3 bases, with 18 bases between the two germline ends. This CDR3 is 15 amino acids long. The CDR3 sequence: CASRFSGVPGYEQYF. CDR3 nucleotide sequence: TGTGCCAGCAGGTTCTCAGGGGTCCCCGGCTACGAGCAGTACTTC.

The chain uses TRBV19 and TRBJ2-3; TRBD2 might be the D (5 bases). The germline gives CDR1 LNHDA, CDR2 SQIVND (reference sequence). This CDR3 has 14 amino acids. Trimming took off 11 bases at V and 2 bases at J, with 17 bases between the two ends. CDR3 DNA sequence: TGTGCCGTGGGGATTGGGCGGGTCACAGATACGCAGTATTTT. Translation gives CAVGIGRVTDTQYF.

The chain links TRBV4-1 to TRBJ2-7; D is perhaps TRBD2 (5 bases). V dropped 1 base and J dropped 3 bases, with 16 bases sitting between them. Germline V gene lookup returns CDR1 MGHRA and CDR2 YSYEKL. CDR3 length equals 16 residues. The CDR3 spells CASSQVSAGLNYEQYF. As DNA, the CDR3 is TGCGCCAGCAGCCAAGTAAGCGCGGGCCTAAACTACGAGCAGTACTTC.

The chain has TRBV29-1 and TRBJ1-3, with a weak D call TRBD1 (6 bases). The CDR3 has 13 amino acids. The V end was cut by 6 bases, the J end by 0 bases, with 9 bases between. Germline assignment: CDR1 SQVTM and CDR2 ANQGSEA. The CDR3 sequence is CSVGGLSGNTIYF. The CDR3 region has the DNA TGCAGCGTAGGGGGGCTCTCTGGAAACACCATATATTTT.

A single count supports this clone. This chain links TRBV11-2 with TRBJ2-7; TRBD2 matches at 11 bases. Germline lookup yields CDR1 SGHAT and CDR2 FQNNGV. The CDR3 spans 16 residues. V gave up 1 base and J gave up 3 bases; unmatched junction bases: 5. DNA for the CDR3: TGTGCCAGCAGCTTAGCACTAGCGGGAGAATACTACGAGCAGTACTTC. It encodes CASSLALAGEYYEQYF.

V gene TRBV5-8 combines with J gene TRBJ2-7, with a weak D call TRBD2 (5 bases). CDR1 and CDR2 (germline): SGHTS, YDEGEE. This CDR3 spans 16 amino acids. The V end was cut by 4 bases, the J end by 7 bases, with 24 bases between. CDR3 residues: CASSPSAGGRANEQYF. CDR3 coding DNA: TGTGCCAGCAGCCCCTCTGCGGGTGGCCGGGCGAATGAGCAGTACTTC.

The table lists this clone with a few counts. V and J are TRBV4-2 and TRBJ1-4; 9 bases agree with TRBD1. The CDR3 sequence is 17 residues long. Trimming removed 0 bases from V and 7 bases from J; junction bases left unmatched: 9. CDR1 is LGHNA and CDR2 is YNFKEQ in the germline V gene. The DNA of the CDR3 is TGTGCCAGCAGCCAAGATTCCGTGGACAGGGGCGGTGAAAAACTGTTTTTT. Amino acids: CASSQDSVDRGGEKLFF.

The V call is TRBV5-4, the J call TRBJ2-3; TRBD2 matches at 11 bases. J gave up 1 base and V 0 bases, and 7 bases lay outside the gene matches. The CDR3 is 18 amino acids. Germline CDR1 is SGHNT and CDR2 is YYREEE (reference sequence). CDR3 region: CASSLGLAGGGGTDTQYF. CDR3 sequence (DNA): TGTGCCAGCAGCTTGGGGCTAGCGGGAGGAGGGGGCACAGATACGCAGTATTTT. The entire variable domain, with the rest obtained from reference TRBV5-4 and TRBJ2-3, is as follows: ETGVTQSPTHLIKTRGQQVTLRCSSQSGHNTVSWYQQALGQGPQFIFQYYREEENGRGNFPPRFSGLQFPNYSSELNVNALELDDSALYLCASSLGLAGGGGTDTQYFGPGTRLTVL.

The chain joins TRBV29-1 to TRBJ1-3; 7 nucleotides align to TRBD1. In germline, CDR1 is SQVTM, CDR2 ANQGSEA. This CDR3 comprises 12 residues. The V and J ends lost 6 bases and 7 bases, in that order; junction bases with no gene match: 6. This chain's CDR3 is CSVTGQSNTIYF. CDR3 bases: TGCAGCGTAACGGGACAGTCGAACACCATATATTTT.

The genes are TRBV7-8 and TRBJ2-5, with D possibly being TRBD1 (5 bases). This CDR3 comprises 13 residues. The germline V gene has CDR1 SGHVS and CDR2 FQNEAQ. The V end lost 5 bases, the J end lost 2 bases, and 9 bases lay between the germline ends. The CDR3 sequence is CASSPRQQETQYF. DNA of the CDR3: TGTGCCAGCAGCCCGCGACAGCAAGAGACCCAGTACTTC.

This clone was seen only once. V gene TRBV18 combines with J gene TRBJ2-7; weak D call: TRBD2 (7 bases). V was cut by 6 bases and J by 2 bases, with 20 bases left in between. Per germline, CDR1 KGHSH and CDR2 LQKENI. The length of the CDR3 is 16 residues. CDR3 residues: CASSLGGGARTYEQYF. CDR3 nucleotides: TGTGCCAGCTCCCTCGGTGGGGGGGCACGAACCTACGAGCAGTACTTC.

This chain uses TRBV4-1 with TRBJ2-3; D unresolved. There are 15 residues in the CDR3. Germline CDR1 reads MGHRA; CDR2 reads YSYEKL. Trimming pared 3 bases from V and 1 base from J, leaving 11 bases between. In DNA, the CDR3 is TGCGCCAGCAGCCATTTTAAGCAGGGCACAGATACGCAGTATTTT. It specifies CASSHFKQGTDTQYF.

The chain joins TRBV6-1 to TRBJ2-2; either TRBD1 or TRBD2 may fit D (5 bases each). The V gene lost 3 bases and the J gene lost 0 bases, with 11 bases spanning the gap. CDR3 length: 16 amino acids. Looked up from germline, CDR1 is MNHNS and CDR2 is SASEGT. CDR3: CASSERRTTNTGELFF. For the CDR3, the DNA is TGTGCCAGCAGTGAGCGGAGGACAACGAACACCGGGGAGCTGTTTTTT.

The chain recombines TRBV5-1 with TRBJ2-6; either TRBD1 or TRBD2 may fit D (6 bases each). V was shortened by 4 bases and J by 9 bases, with 14 bases between the two germline ends. Per the germline V gene, CDR1 is SGHRS and CDR2 is YFSETQ. The CDR3 runs to 14 residues. The CDR3 loop reads CASSPTGGHNVLTF. The CDR3 bases are TGCGCCAGCAGCCCAACCGGGGGACACAACGTCCTGACTTTC.

With respect to this clone: A read error may produce the germline difference seen at one junction end. V and J are TRBV6-5 and TRBJ2-1; weak D call: TRBD1 (6 bases). The CDR3 runs 11 residues. Germline values: CDR1 MNHEY, CDR2 SVGAGI. CDR3 in DNA: TGTGCCAGCACCCAGGACAGAAGCGAGCTCTTC. Its protein product is CASTQDRSELF.